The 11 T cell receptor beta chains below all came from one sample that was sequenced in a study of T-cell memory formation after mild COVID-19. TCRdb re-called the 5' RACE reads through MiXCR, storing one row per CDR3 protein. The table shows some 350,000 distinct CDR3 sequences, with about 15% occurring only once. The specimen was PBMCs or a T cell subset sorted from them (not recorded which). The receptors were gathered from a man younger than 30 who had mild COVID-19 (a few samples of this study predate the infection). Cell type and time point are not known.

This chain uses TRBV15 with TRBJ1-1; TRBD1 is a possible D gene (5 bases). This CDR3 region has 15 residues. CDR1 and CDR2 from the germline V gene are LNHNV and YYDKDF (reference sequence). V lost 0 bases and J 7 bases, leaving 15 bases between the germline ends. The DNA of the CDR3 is TGTGCCACCAGCAGAGATCTGGGGGATAGAGGTGAAGCTTTCTTT. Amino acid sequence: CATSRDLGDRGEAFF.

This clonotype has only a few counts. In nucleotides, the CDR3 is TGTGCTAGTGGTATCGGTAGCGGGGGCACAGATACGCAGTATTTT. Translated, it gives CASGIGSGGTDTQYF. The chain has TRBV12-5 and TRBJ2-3; 8 bases are a match to TRBD2. This CDR3 region has 15 residues. Looked up from germline, CDR1 is LGHNT and CDR2 is FRNRAP. V lost 5 bases to trimming and J lost 1 base; unmatched junction nucleotides: 5.

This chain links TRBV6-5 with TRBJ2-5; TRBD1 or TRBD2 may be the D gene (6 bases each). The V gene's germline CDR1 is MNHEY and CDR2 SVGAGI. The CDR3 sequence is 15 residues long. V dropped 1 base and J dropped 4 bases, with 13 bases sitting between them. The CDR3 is CASSYWGALGETQYF. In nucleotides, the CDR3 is TGTGCCAGCAGTTACTGGGGGGCTTTAGGAGAGACCCAGTACTTC.

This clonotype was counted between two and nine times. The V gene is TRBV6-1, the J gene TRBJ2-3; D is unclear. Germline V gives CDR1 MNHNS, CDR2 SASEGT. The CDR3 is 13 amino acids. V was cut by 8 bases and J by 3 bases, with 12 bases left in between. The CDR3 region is CASRAAITDTQYF. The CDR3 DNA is TGTGCCAGCCGTGCCGCGATAACAGATACGCAGTATTTT.

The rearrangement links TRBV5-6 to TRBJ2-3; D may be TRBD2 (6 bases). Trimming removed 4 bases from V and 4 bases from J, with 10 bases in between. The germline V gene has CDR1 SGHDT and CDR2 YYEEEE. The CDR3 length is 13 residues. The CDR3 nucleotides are TGTGCCAGCAGCAGGCTAGCGCCAGATACGCAGTATTTT. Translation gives CASSRLAPDTQYF.

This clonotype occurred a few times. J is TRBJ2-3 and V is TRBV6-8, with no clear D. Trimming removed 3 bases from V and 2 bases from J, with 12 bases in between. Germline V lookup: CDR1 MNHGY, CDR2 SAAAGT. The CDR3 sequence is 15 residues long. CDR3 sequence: CASSYGQPITDTQYF. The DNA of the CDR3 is TGTGCCAGCAGTTATGGCCAGCCCATCACAGATACGCAGTATTTT.

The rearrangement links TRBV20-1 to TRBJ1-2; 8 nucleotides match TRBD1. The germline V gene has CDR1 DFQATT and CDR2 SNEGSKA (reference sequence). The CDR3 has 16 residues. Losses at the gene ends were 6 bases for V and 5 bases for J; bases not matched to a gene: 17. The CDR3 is CSAEGVLDRVEYGYTF. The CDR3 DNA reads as TGCAGTGCCGAAGGAGTATTGGACAGGGTCGAATATGGCTACACCTTC.

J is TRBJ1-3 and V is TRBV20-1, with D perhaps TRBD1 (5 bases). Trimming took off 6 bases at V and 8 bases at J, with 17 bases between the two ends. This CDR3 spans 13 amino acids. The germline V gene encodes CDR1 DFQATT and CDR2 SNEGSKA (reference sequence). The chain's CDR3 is CSARSAWGDTIYF. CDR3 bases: TGCAGTGCAAGGAGCGCTTGGGGGGACACCATATATTTT.

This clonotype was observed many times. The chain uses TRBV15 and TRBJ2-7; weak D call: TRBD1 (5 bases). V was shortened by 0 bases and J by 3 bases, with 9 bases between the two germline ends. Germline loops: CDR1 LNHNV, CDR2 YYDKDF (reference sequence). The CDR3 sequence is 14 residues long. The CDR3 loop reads CATSRDNQGYEQYV. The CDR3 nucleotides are TGTGCCACCAGCAGAGATAATCAGGGCTACGAGCAGTACGTC.

CDR3: CASTSGQGARTDTQYF. CDR3 DNA sequence: TGTGCCAGCACCTCGGGACAGGGGGCTCGCACAGATACGCAGTATTTT. The chain carries TRBV12-3 or TRBV12-4 and TRBJ2-3; 12 bases are shared with TRBD1. Trimming removed 7 bases from V and 1 base from J; junction bases left unmatched: 6. The CDR3 totals 16 residues.

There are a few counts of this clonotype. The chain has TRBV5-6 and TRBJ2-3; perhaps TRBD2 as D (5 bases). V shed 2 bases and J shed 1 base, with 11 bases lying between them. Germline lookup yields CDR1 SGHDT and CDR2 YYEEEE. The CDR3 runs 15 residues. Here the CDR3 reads CASSFGTRRTDTQYF. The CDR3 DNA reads TGTGCCAGCAGCTTTGGTACTAGGCGCACAGATACGCAGTATTTT.